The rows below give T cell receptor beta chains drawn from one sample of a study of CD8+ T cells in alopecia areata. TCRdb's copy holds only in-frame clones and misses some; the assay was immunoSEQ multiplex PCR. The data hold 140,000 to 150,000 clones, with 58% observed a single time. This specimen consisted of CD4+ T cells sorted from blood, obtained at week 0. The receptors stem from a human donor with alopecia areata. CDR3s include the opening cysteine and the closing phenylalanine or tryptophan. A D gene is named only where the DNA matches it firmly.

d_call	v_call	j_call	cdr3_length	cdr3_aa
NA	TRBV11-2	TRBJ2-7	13	CASSPEIGDEQYF
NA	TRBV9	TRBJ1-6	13	CASSDGPRMPLHF
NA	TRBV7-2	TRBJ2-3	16	CASSLDGVGRSDTQYF
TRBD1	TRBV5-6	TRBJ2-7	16	CASSSLGQGAWYEQYF
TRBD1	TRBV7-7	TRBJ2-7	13	CASSWDRGQEQYF
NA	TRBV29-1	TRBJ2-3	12	CSITKGPDTQYF
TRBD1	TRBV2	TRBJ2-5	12	CASSGTGGTQYF
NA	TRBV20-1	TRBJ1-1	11	CSASSNTEAFF
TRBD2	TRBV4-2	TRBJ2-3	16	CASSPRAGGQEDTQYF
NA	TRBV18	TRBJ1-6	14	CASSPQGSDSPLHF
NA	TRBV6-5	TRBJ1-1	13	CASSYGERTEAFF
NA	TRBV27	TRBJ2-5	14	CASSSFTSLETQYF
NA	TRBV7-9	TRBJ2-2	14	CASRAVTNTGELFF
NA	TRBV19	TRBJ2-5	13	CASSLASGETQYF
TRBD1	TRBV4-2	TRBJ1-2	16	CASSQDLAGGVYGYTF
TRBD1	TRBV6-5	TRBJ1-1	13	CASSMDRRTEAFF
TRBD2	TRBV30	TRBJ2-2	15	CASPGGGAPTGELFF
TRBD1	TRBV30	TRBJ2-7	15	CAWSALGQATYEQYF
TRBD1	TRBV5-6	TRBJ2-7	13	CASSFGQGWEQYF
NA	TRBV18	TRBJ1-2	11	CASSPDYGYTF
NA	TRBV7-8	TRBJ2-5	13	CASSAGVQETQYF
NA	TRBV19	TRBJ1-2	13	CASRVGTQYGYTF
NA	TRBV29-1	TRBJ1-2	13	CSVPKKGGLSYTF
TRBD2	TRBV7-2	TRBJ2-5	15	CASSTDGTSGETQYF
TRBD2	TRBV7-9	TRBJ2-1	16	CASSQASGGSYNEQFF
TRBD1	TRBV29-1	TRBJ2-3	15	CSVGFLGQGRNTQYF
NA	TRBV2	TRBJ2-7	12	CASKAESYEQYF
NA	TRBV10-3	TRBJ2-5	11	CAISEGETQYF
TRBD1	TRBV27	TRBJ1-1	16	CASSLRWRGRVTEAFF
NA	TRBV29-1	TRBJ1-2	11	CSVATDNGYTF
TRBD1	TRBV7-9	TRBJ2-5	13	CASSFDRVETQYF
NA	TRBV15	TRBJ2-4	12	CATSSRENIQYF
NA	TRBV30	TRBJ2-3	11	CAWSEDRRQYF
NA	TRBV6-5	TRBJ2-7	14	CASSAGSSSYEQYF
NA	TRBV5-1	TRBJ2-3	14	CASSLQISADTQYF
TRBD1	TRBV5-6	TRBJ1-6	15	CASSSGQGIRSPLHF
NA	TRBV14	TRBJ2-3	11	CASSQWDTQYF
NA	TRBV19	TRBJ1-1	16	CASSINRPGAGTEAFF
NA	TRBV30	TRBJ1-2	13	CAWSTPLGNGYTF
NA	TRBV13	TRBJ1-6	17	CASSPNFGTGNNSPLHF
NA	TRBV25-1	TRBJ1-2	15	CASTRGAGTSGGYTF
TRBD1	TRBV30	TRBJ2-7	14	CALSGQENNYEQYF
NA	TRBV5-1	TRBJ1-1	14	CASSLGTAGVGAFF
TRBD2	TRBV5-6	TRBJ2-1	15	CASSRLAGGLNEQFF
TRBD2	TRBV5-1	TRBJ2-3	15	CASSLGSGGDGTQYF
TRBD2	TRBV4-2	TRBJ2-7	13	CASSQGGGNEQYF
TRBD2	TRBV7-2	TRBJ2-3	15	CASSSSGMSTDTQYF
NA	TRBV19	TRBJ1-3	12	CAGRGDGNTIYF
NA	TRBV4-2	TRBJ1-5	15	CASSQDHFGGGPQHF
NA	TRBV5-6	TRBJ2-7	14	CASSPRRQGYEQYF
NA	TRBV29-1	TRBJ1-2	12	CSVEDLNYGYTF
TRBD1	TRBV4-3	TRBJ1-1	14	CASSQDPEQGGADF